This T cell receptor beta chain was recovered during a study of T-cell memory formation after mild COVID-19. Study summary: Clusters were largely donor specific.

On this clonotype itself: Its antigen is not known.

Study observations and caveats: Contracting CD4+ clones sat mainly in CM and EM; CD8+ in EMRA.

From the 5' RACE reads, TCRdb called clonotypes with MiXCR, one entry per CDR3 protein. Of roughly 350,000 distinct CDR3 sequences listed, more than 20% are singletons. Germline CDR1 is SGHNT and CDR2 is YENEEA. The CDR3 runs 12 residues. Trimming pared 5 bases from V and 8 bases from J, leaving 10 bases between. The sample comprised PBMCs or a T cell subset sorted from them (not recorded which). J is TRBJ2-1 and V is TRBV11-3, with D perhaps TRBD1 (5 bases). This receptor was identified in an adult woman who had mild COVID-19 (a few samples of this study predate the infection). Cell type and time point are not known. This chain's CDR3 is CASSIGHHEQFF. CDR3 DNA: TGTGCCAGCAGCATCGGACATCATGAGCAGTTCTTC.